This T cell receptor (beta chain) appears in the sequencing data of a study of blood T cell repertoires in COVID-19. Study-wide background: The cDNA or gDNA used as material had been derived from T cells, B-cell-depleted T cells, or PBMCs.

Original data processing: Reference gene primer amplification yielded estimated nucleated cell counts. Profiling relied on immunoSEQ multiplex PCR, and the TCRdb table lists in-frame clones only, not all of them. The DNA gave D and trimming, while V, J and clone size come from that table. The sample lists 50,000 to 60,000 clones, 70% to 90% occurring once. The origin of this receptor is a human donor in a cohort sampled during active COVID-19. Sequences were obtained from peripheral blood.

The DNA of the CDR3 is TGCGCCAGCAGCTTTAGTCAGGAAGCCTACGAGCAGTACTTC. As protein: CASSFSQEAYEQYF. This chain connects TRBV5-1 to TRBJ2-7; D ambiguous. Germline V gives CDR1 SGHRS, CDR2 YFSETQ. This CDR3 has 14 residues. The V gene lost 2 bases and the J gene lost 2 bases, with 11 bases spanning the gap. The variable domain in full, with the rest retrieved from reference TRBV5-1 and TRBJ2-7, is KAGVTQTPRYLIKTRGQQVTLSCSPISGHRSVSWYQQTPGQGLQFLFEYFSETQRNKGNFPGRFSGRQFSNSRSEMNVSTLELGDSALYLCASSFSQEAYEQYFGPGTRLTVT.